A single TCR beta chain is shown here with its context. Libraries were prepared by immunoSEQ multiplex PCR; TCRdb keeps only in-frame clonotypes and omits some of them. The sample has 300,000 to 450,000 clones; about 88% are singletons. Trimming left V 6 bases short and J 3 bases short, with 14 bases between. The length of the CDR3 is 14 residues. From germline, CDR1 is WSHSY and CDR2 SAAADI. The source of the sample is a study of blood T cell repertoires in COVID-19. J is TRBJ1-1 and V is TRBV10-2; the D gene is possibly TRBD1 (6 bases). The specimen sequenced was PBMCs or T cells enriched from blood (not recorded which). This TCR was recovered from a woman in her 30s who had been exposed to COVID-19. In DNA, the CDR3 is TGCGCCAGCAGCCCTGGCGCAGGGGACACTGAAGCTTTCTTT. This encodes CASSPGAGDTEAFF.